Shown below are 30 T cell receptor beta chains from a single sample sequenced in a study of blood T cells in healthy people across ages. A sample-barcoded 5' primer and a J-beta primer mix were used in a second PCR of roughly 7 to 12 cycles. TCRdb analysed the 5' RACE reads with MiXCR anew, one entry per CDR3 protein. This repertoire shows about 640,000 distinct CDR3 sequences, about 53% found once; its top ten account for roughly 34%. Sequencing was performed on blood. The source is a man in his sixties in good health.

The CDR3 nucleotides read TGTGCCAGCAGCCCCGGGGGGGGCTCGGATTCACCCCTCCACTTT. Translating it yields CASSPGGGSDSPLHF. This chain joins TRBV7-9 and TRBJ1-6; D may be TRBD1 (6 bases). CDR1 SEHNR and CDR2 FQNEAQ come from the germline V gene (reference sequence). The V gene lost 5 bases and the J gene lost 8 bases, with 16 bases spanning the gap. This CDR3 is 15 amino acids long.

This chain connects TRBV5-1 to TRBJ2-5; 8 nucleotides match TRBD2. The CDR3 runs 15 residues. Trimming removed 7 bases from V and 5 bases from J; junction bases left unmatched: 13. The V gene's germline CDR1 is SGHRS and CDR2 YFSETQ. The CDR3 loop reads CASRPSGGGGETQYF. CDR3 in DNA: TGCGCCAGCCGACCAAGCGGGGGAGGAGGGGAGACCCAGTACTTC.

This clonotype was seen only a few times. The gene calls are TRBV10-1 and TRBJ2-5; possible D gene TRBD2, 5 bases. The end of the DNA is better explained by TRBJ2-7, so the J call may be wrong. There are 13 residues in the CDR3. The germline V gene has CDR1 WNHNN and CDR2 SYGVQD (reference sequence). The CDR3 region has the DNA TGCGCCAGCAGTGAGTCCCCTAGCCGCGAGCAGTACTTC. Protein sequence: CASSESPSREQYF.

This chain uses TRBV12-3 or TRBV12-4 with TRBJ1-5; 11 positions match TRBD1. The J segment lost 0 bases and the V segment lost 3 bases, leaving 7 bases of the junction unmatched. CDR3 length equals 18 residues. CDR3 nucleotides: TGTGCCAGCAGTTTGTCAGGGACAGGGGGTTATAGCAATCAGCCCCAGCATTTT. It specifies CASSLSGTGGYSNQPQHF.

The chain is built from TRBV5-6 and TRBJ1-2; TRBD1 aligns across 7 bases. Germline V gives CDR1 SGHDT, CDR2 YYEEEE. The length of the CDR3 is 17 residues. Germline trimming cut 3 bases from V and 4 bases from J; bases unmatched to any gene: 15. The CDR3 sequence: CASSWGGGTAVGYGYTF. DNA for the CDR3: TGTGCCAGCAGCTGGGGTGGGGGGACAGCCGTTGGCTATGGCTACACCTTC.

The chain is built from TRBV11-3 and TRBJ2-3; D unclear. V was trimmed by 5 bases and J by 2 bases, leaving 17 bases between them. The CDR3 sequence is 16 residues long. Germline CDR1 reads SGHNT; CDR2 reads YENEEA. CDR3 region: CASSPDPPAYTDTQYF. The CDR3, as DNA: TGTGCCAGCAGCCCGGACCCTCCCGCGTACACAGATACGCAGTATTTT.

The chain couples TRBV2 to TRBJ1-2, with a tentative D call TRBD1 (6 bases). Germline V gene sequence: CDR1 SNHLY, CDR2 FYNNEI. The CDR3 spans 14 residues. The ends were cut back, 3 bases at V and 6 bases at J, with 14 bases in the middle. This chain's CDR3 is CASSDYREVHGYTF. The CDR3, as DNA: TGTGCCAGCAGTGATTACAGGGAGGTGCATGGCTACACCTTC.

This clonotype appeared a few times. The CDR3 region is CASGFSYEQYF. The CDR3 DNA reads TGTGCTAGTGGTTTTAGCTACGAGCAGTACTTC. The chain employs TRBV12-5 and TRBJ2-7; D is unclear. V shed 3 bases and J shed 3 bases, with 3 bases lying between them. CDR3 size: 11 residues. CDR1 is LGHNT, CDR2 FRNRAP, per germline.

This clonotype has just one count. The chain links TRBV6-6 to TRBJ2-5; maybe TRBD2 (6 bases). Looked up from germline, CDR1 is MNHNY and CDR2 is SVGAGI (reference sequence). The CDR3 is 15 amino acids. Trimming removed 2 bases from V and 0 bases from J, with 10 bases in between. The chain's CDR3 is CASSYLRDYQETQYF. The CDR3, as DNA: TGTGCCAGCAGTTACCTCCGGGACTACCAAGAGACCCAGTACTTC.

This clonotype appeared a few times. The chain combines TRBV13 with TRBJ2-3; D might be TRBD1 (5 bases). CDR3 length: 16 amino acids. Looked up from germline, CDR1 is PRHDT and CDR2 is FYEKMQ (reference sequence). V was pared by 2 bases and J by 0 bases, with 12 bases between. The CDR3 here is CASSLRDGASTDTQYF. CDR3 nucleotides: TGTGCCAGCAGCTTAAGGGATGGGGCTAGCACAGATACGCAGTATTTT.

The gene calls are TRBV4-2 and TRBJ2-1; unclear D gene. The CDR3 spans 12 residues. V shed 0 bases and J shed 8 bases, with 5 bases lying between them. Germline assignment: CDR1 LGHNA and CDR2 YNFKEQ. The CDR3 region has the DNA TGTGCCAGCAGCCAAGAAAGGTATGAGCAGTTCTTC. Its protein product is CASSQERYEQFF.

This chain's CDR3 is CASSGKHSGANVLTF. The CDR3 DNA reads TGTGCCAGCAGCGGCAAACACTCTGGGGCCAACGTCCTGACTTTC. The rearrangement joins TRBV6-1 to TRBJ2-6; D gene uncertain. The V gene's germline CDR1 is MNHNS and CDR2 SASEGT. The CDR3 contains 15 residues. V lost 6 bases and J 0 bases, leaving 9 bases between the germline ends.

This clonotype was detected once. The J gene is TRBJ2-3, the V gene TRBV12-3 or TRBV12-4; D is undetermined. CDR3 size: 13 residues. The ends were cut back, 5 bases at V and 3 bases at J, with 9 bases in the middle. The CDR3 DNA reads TGTGCCAGCAGTATAGATGCAACAGATACGCAGTATTTT. Amino acids: CASSIDATDTQYF.

CDR3 nucleotide sequence: TGCAGTGCCTGGGACCTCCCGTACAATGAGCAGTTCTTC. Translation: CSAWDLPYNEQFF. The genes are TRBV20-1 and TRBJ2-1; D possibly matches TRBD1 or TRBD2 (5 bases each). The CDR3 has 13 residues. The germline V gene encodes CDR1 DFQATT and CDR2 SNEGSKA (reference sequence). V was clipped by 6 bases and J by 4 bases, with 13 bases between them.

The V and J genes are TRBV5-5 and TRBJ1-4; unclear D gene. The CDR3 covers 13 residues. Trimming pared 3 bases from V and 3 bases from J, leaving 6 bases between. CDR1 and CDR2 (germline): SGHKS, YYEKEE (reference sequence). The CDR3 DNA reads TGTGCCAGCAGCTGGGAGGCTAATGAAAAACTGTTTTTT. This codes for CASSWEANEKLFF.

Comments on this clonotype: Compared with germline, one end of the junction differs, possibly owing to a read error. The J gene is TRBJ1-6, the V gene TRBV11-2, with 7 bases aligning to TRBD1. From germline, CDR1 is SGHAT and CDR2 FQNNGV. There are 17 residues in the CDR3. For the CDR3, the DNA is TGTGCCGGCAGCTTAGAGGGGGCCCCTAGAAGTAATTCACCCCTCCACTTT. It translates to CAGSLEGAPRSNSPLHF.

The CDR3 DNA is TGTGCCAGCAGCTACCTATGGGGGCGGACCCAGTACTTC. Translated: CASSYLWGRTQYF. The chain joins TRBV27 to TRBJ2-5, with D possibly being TRBD1 (6 bases). There are 13 residues in the CDR3. CDR1 is MNHEY, CDR2 SMNVEV, per germline (reference sequence). Trimming shortened V by 6 bases and J by 7 bases, and 15 bases separated the two germline ends.

This chain connects TRBV6-6 to TRBJ1-1; no firm D call. Trimming shortened V by 5 bases and J by 2 bases, and 12 bases separated the two germline ends. The CDR3 is 14 amino acids. Germline loops: CDR1 MNHNY, CDR2 SVGAGI (reference sequence). CDR3 in amino acids: CASSRSRSNTEAFF. DNA for the CDR3: TGTGCCAGCAGTCGTTCTCGGAGCAACACTGAAGCTTTCTTT.

This clonotype was counted between two and nine times. V is TRBV20-1 and J is TRBJ2-5; D gene uncertain. Trimming left V 4 bases short and J 0 bases short, with 6 bases between. This CDR3 is 12 amino acids long. In germline, CDR1 is DFQATT, CDR2 SNEGSKA (reference sequence). CDR3 coding DNA: TGCAGTGCTAACTTGTACCAAGAGACCCAGTACTTC. Translating gives CSANLYQETQYF.

The rearrangement links TRBV7-9 to TRBJ1-1; D uncertain. This CDR3 comprises 17 residues. Germline CDR1 is SEHNR and CDR2 is FQNEAQ (reference sequence). V dropped 1 base and J dropped 5 bases, with 20 bases sitting between them. This chain's CDR3 is CASSLETAGRGGTEAFF. CDR3 nucleotides: TGTGCCAGCAGCTTAGAAACGGCTGGGCGGGGAGGGACTGAAGCTTTCTTT.

The J gene is TRBJ1-1, the V gene TRBV7-6; D gene uncertain. Germline values: CDR1 SGHVS, CDR2 FNYEAQ. Trimming shortened V by 1 base and J by 11 bases, and 14 bases separated the two germline ends. This CDR3 spans 13 amino acids. CDR3 protein: CASSLDPETSAFF. Here the CDR3 DNA reads TGTGCCAGCAGCTTAGATCCCGAAACTTCTGCTTTCTTT.

This chain connects TRBV11-2 to TRBJ2-4; 7 bases agree with TRBD2. Germline V gene lookup returns CDR1 SGHAT and CDR2 FQNNGV. With V trimmed by 5 bases and J by 1 base, 8 bases remained unmatched. The CDR3 covers 16 residues. The CDR3 region has the DNA TGTGCCAGCAGCGGGGGGGGGACCCGGGCCAAAAACATTCAGTACTTC. Encoded protein: CASSGGGTRAKNIQYF.

The sample holds a few counts of this clonotype. V gene TRBV15 combines with J gene TRBJ2-1; D is possibly TRBD1 (6 bases). Per germline, CDR1 LNHNV and CDR2 YYDKDF (reference sequence). The CDR3 is made up of 13 amino acids. Trimming left V 4 bases short and J 9 bases short, with 13 bases between. CDR3 nucleotides: TGTGCCACCAGCAACGACAGGTTTGGTGAGCAGTTCTTC. Translating it yields CATSNDRFGEQFF.

The V call is TRBV15, the J call TRBJ2-7; no clear D gene. Judging by the DNA end, TRBJ2-5 fits better; the J call may be wrong. Germline V gene lookup returns CDR1 LNHNV and CDR2 YYDKDF (reference sequence). CDR3 length equals 14 residues. CDR3 DNA sequence: TGTGCCACCAGCAGAGATGTAGGGTCCCCGACCCAGTACTTC. Protein sequence: CATSRDVGSPTQYF.

The sample holds a few counts of this clonotype. V is TRBV10-3 and J is TRBJ1-4; the D gene is possibly TRBD1 (5 bases). CDR1 and CDR2 from the germline V gene are ENHRY and SYGVKD. The CDR3 length is 16 residues. V lost 3 bases and J lost 3, with 14 bases in between. The CDR3 region is CAISEQWGLANEKLFF. CDR3 in DNA: TGTGCCATCAGTGAACAGTGGGGCTTGGCTAATGAAAAACTGTTTTTT.

J is TRBJ2-6 and V is TRBV6-5, with D uncertain. This CDR3 has 12 residues. Germline lookup yields CDR1 MNHEY and CDR2 SVGAGI. V lost 6 bases and J lost 4, with 4 bases in between. The CDR3 bases are TGTGCCAGCAGCAAAGGGGCCAACGTCCTGACTTTC. Its translation: CASSKGANVLTF.

This clonotype came up a few times. The chain has TRBV10-3 and TRBJ2-6; the D gene is possibly TRBD1 (6 bases). The CDR3 is 16 amino acids. V dropped 4 bases and J dropped 1 base, with 11 bases sitting between them. In germline, CDR1 is ENHRY, CDR2 SYGVKD. CDR3 sequence (DNA): TGTGCCATCAGTGCTATCAGGGGATCTGGGGCCAACGTCCTGACTTTC. This sequence encodes CAISAIRGSGANVLTF.

The chain uses TRBV2 and TRBJ2-1; no definite D call. The CDR3 spans 12 residues. Deletions cut 8 bases from V and 12 bases from J, with 17 bases between. Germline V gene sequence: CDR1 SNHLY, CDR2 FYNNEI. The CDR3 loop is CASLLEEGGQFF. CDR3 DNA: TGTGCCAGCCTGCTCGAGGAAGGTGGGCAGTTCTTC.

This chain uses TRBV12-5 with TRBJ2-7; 7 bases map to TRBD1. J gave up 4 bases and V 2 bases, and 5 bases lay outside the gene matches. Germline V gene lookup returns CDR1 LGHNT and CDR2 FRNRAP. This CDR3 contains 14 residues. The CDR3 DNA follows: TGTGCTAGTGGTTTGAACAGGGGACGGTACGAGCAGTACTTC. It encodes CASGLNRGRYEQYF.

This clonotype appeared once. CDR3 amino acids: CASSEIFRGHEKLFF. The CDR3 DNA reads as TGTGCCAGCAGTGAAATTTTCAGGGGGCATGAAAAACTGTTTTTT. V and J are TRBV6-1 and TRBJ1-4; 8 bases are shared with TRBD1. This CDR3 has 15 residues. Looked up from germline, CDR1 is MNHNS and CDR2 is SASEGT. Trimming cost V 2 bases and J 6 bases; bases outside gene matches: 5.